Given below is one T cell receptor (beta chain) in context. The antigen remains unidentified. These data originate in a study of cytomegalovirus exposure and HLA in healthy donors. Germline CDR1 reads MRHNA; CDR2 reads SNTAGT. This CDR3 is built from 13 residues. V lost 2 bases to trimming and J lost 1 base, with 4 bases between them. Primers: 60 Vbeta forward and 13 Jbeta reverse. Source study methods: As a later analysis found, there were roughly 80 million unique TCR beta chains, of which around 10 million were shared. This table comes from immunoSEQ multiplex PCR, and its TCRdb copy is limited to in-frame clones, with some not included. V and J calls and clone size follow that table, whereas D and trimming were derived from the DNA. The sample table includes about 32,000 clones. The study, taken as a whole, reports: The records held CMV serostatus as the only immune exposure information.

The TCR sequence derives from a female donor in good health and CMV-seronegative. Sequenced sample: PBMCs. The V gene is TRBV6-4, the J gene TRBJ2-3; no definite D call. The CDR3 coding sequence is TGTGCCAGCAGTGACCGGGGCACAGATACGCAGTATTTT. Translating it yields CASSDRGTDTQYF.